This T cell receptor beta chain originates from a study of regulatory T cells in long-lasting Graves disease. Germline lookup yields CDR1 SGDLS and CDR2 YYNGEE. The CDR3 contains 16 residues. Trimming stripped 0 bases from V and 0 bases from J, with 10 bases between. Researchers made TCR beta libraries by using iRepertoire HTBI primers and running Arm-PCR on CDR3 regions. TCRdb re-called the multiplex PCR reads with MiXCR, one entry per CDR3 protein. The sample shows 550,000 to 700,000 distinct CDR3 sequences, 15% to 20% of them seen only once. Described time point: newly diagnosed GD, antithyroid drugs for less than 3 months. TCR sequences were obtained from RNA taken from PBMCs. The same sample was also used in a study of T cells in Graves' hyperthyroidism and ophthalmopathy.

Source: peripheral blood mononuclear cells (PBMCs), taken at new diagnosis, from a patient treated with antithyroid drugs. The receptor's source is a man younger than 35 with Graves disease. The chain uses TRBV9 and TRBJ2-1; D gene uncertain. CDR3 sequence: CASSVEGRSSYNEQFF. CDR3 sequence (DNA): TGTGCCAGCAGCGTAGAAGGAAGGAGCTCCTACAATGAGCAGTTCTTC. Complete variable domain (other parts from reference TRBV9 and TRBJ2-1): DSGVTQTPKHLITATGQRVTLRCSPRSGDLSVYWYQQSLDQGLQFLIQYYNGEERAKGNILERFSAQQFPDLHSELNLSSLELGDSALYFCASSVEGRSSYNEQFFGPGTRLTVL.